Presented here are 26 T cell receptor beta chains from one specimen sequenced in a study of tumor-infiltrating lymphocytes in oesophageal squamous cell carcinoma. One entry per CDR3 protein, called by TCRdb with MiXCR from the PCR reads. The sample shows nearly 11,000 distinct CDR3 sequences, around 56% of them seen only once. Material: esophageal tumor tissue. These receptors originate from a female donor with esophageal squamous cell carcinoma.

The chain employs TRBV7-6 and TRBJ1-1; D unresolved. With 6 bases removed from V and 7 bases from J, the gap between germline ends came to 12 bases. Germline-derived CDR1 and CDR2 are SGHVS and FNYEAQ. The CDR3 runs to 12 residues. The DNA of the CDR3 is TGTGCCAGCAGTCAGGACGGTTATGAAGCTTTCTTT. Translating gives CASSQDGYEAFF. Full variable domain (missing parts from reference TRBV7-6 and TRBJ1-1): GAGVSQSPRYKVTKRGQDVALRCDPISGHVSLYWYRQALGQGPEFLTYFNYEAQQDKSGLPNDRFSAERPEGSISTLTIQRTEQRDSAMYRCASSQDGYEAFFGQGTRLTVV.

This clonotype came up many times. A much larger clone differs by one base, so this may be a read error. This chain links TRBV7-9 with TRBJ2-7; 9 bases align to TRBD1. This CDR3 contains 16 residues. J lost 7 bases, V lost 0 bases, and 10 bases had no gene match. The germline V gene encodes CDR1 SEHNR and CDR2 FQNEAQ (reference sequence). CDR3 sequence: CASSLAVGTGLNEQYF. The CDR3 DNA is TGTGCCAGCAGCTTAGCGGTCGGGACAGGGCTAAATGAGCAGTACTTC.

The chain recombines TRBV7-2 with TRBJ1-2; 7 nucleotides align to TRBD1. Germline CDR1 is SGHTA and CDR2 is FQGNSA. There are 13 residues in the CDR3. Trimming took 4 bases from V and 10 from J; bases not matched to a gene: 9. The CDR3 sequence: CASSSQGQRIYTF. The CDR3 DNA is TGTGCCAGCAGCTCACAGGGACAGCGAATCTACACCTTC.

The DNA for the CDR3 is TGTGCCAGCAGCAAAGGACAGTCCACCGGGGAGCTGTTTTTT. This gives the protein CASSKGQSTGELFF. The chain is built from TRBV7-6 and TRBJ2-2, with D maybe TRBD1 (6 bases). Germline CDR1 reads SGHVS; CDR2 reads FNYEAQ. Trimming shortened V by 5 bases and J by 4 bases, and 11 bases separated the two germline ends. The CDR3 sequence is 14 residues long.

V is TRBV12-3 or TRBV12-4 and J is TRBJ2-1, with 12 bases identical to TRBD2. J was trimmed by 7 bases and V by 4 bases; bases with no gene match: 5. This CDR3 is 15 amino acids long. The CDR3 is CASSSLAGGWNEQFF. Here the CDR3 DNA reads TGTGCCAGCAGTTCTCTAGCGGGAGGGTGGAATGAGCAGTTCTTC.

The chain has TRBV29-1 and TRBJ1-2; D unresolved. V lost 5 bases, J lost 1 base, and 11 bases lay in between. Germline CDR1 and CDR2: SQVTM and ANQGSEA. This CDR3 spans 13 amino acids. In nucleotides, the CDR3 is TGCAGCGTTTCCGCGGGAGATAACTATGGCTACACCTTC. As protein: CSVSAGDNYGYTF.

This clonotype occurred many times. The chain combines TRBV19 with TRBJ2-7, with a tentative D call TRBD2 (6 bases). Germline V lookup: CDR1 LNHDA, CDR2 SQIVND (reference sequence). The CDR3 length is 14 residues. Trimming left V 1 base short and J 6 bases short, with 13 bases between. In DNA, the CDR3 is TGTGCCAGTAGTATAGGCGGAGGGGAAGGCGAGCAGTACTTC. This gives the protein CASSIGGGEGEQYF.

This clonotype was detected ten times or more. The chain recombines TRBV12-3 or TRBV12-4 with TRBJ2-1, with 8 bases that match TRBD1. The CDR3 loop spans 14 amino acids. J gave up 7 bases and V 2 bases, and 4 bases lay outside the gene matches. The CDR3 coding sequence is TGTGCCAGCAGTTTACAGGGGGCGAGGAATGAGCAGTTCTTC. It encodes CASSLQGARNEQFF.

There are many counts of this clonotype. V and J are TRBV7-2 and TRBJ2-1; maybe TRBD2 (5 bases). The J call is uncertain, as TRBJ2-7 better fits the DNA end. CDR3 size: 15 residues. The germline V gene has CDR1 SGHTA and CDR2 FQGNSA. This CDR3 reads CASSLGRERSYEQYF. CDR3 in DNA: TGTGCCAGCAGCTTAGGTCGGGAACGGTCCTACGAGCAGTACTTC.

V is TRBV12-3 or TRBV12-4 and J is TRBJ2-7; the D is unclear. V shed 4 bases and J shed 7 bases, with 17 bases lying between them. CDR3 size: 14 residues. The CDR3 spells CASSYVSSYNEQYF. The CDR3 DNA is TGTGCCAGCAGTTACGTCAGCTCCTACAATGAGCAGTACTTC.

This CDR3 reads CASGGRAYEQYF. The CDR3 coding sequence is TGTGCCAGCGGCGGGAGAGCCTACGAGCAGTACTTC. This chain connects TRBV14 to TRBJ2-7, with TRBD2 matching 7 bases. The V gene's germline CDR1 is SGHDN and CDR2 FVKESK. The junction had 3 bases not matched to a gene; V was cut back by 8 bases and J by 2 bases. The CDR3 loop spans 12 amino acids.

This clonotype was detected only once. Because the CDR3 is missing its conserved closing phenylalanine or tryptophan, this is likely a read error. The DNA is omitted, as the CDR3 cannot be located on it reliably, and the CDR3 follows TCRdb's listing. The rearrangement joins TRBV12-3 or TRBV12-4 to TRBJ2-7; the table's TRBD2 call for D was not verified on the DNA. From its first to its last residue, the CDR3 has 15 amino acids. The CDR3 region is CASSLVASQPLHFGN.

This clonotype was observed at least ten times. This sequence joins TRBV6-1 and TRBJ2-1, with D hard to call. Germline V CDR1 and CDR2: MNHNS, SASEGT. The CDR3 has 15 amino acids. Trimming removed 5 bases at V and 0 bases at J, with 11 bases between. Written as DNA, the CDR3 is TGTGCCAGCAGTTTCCCCGTGAGCTCCTACAATGAGCAGTTCTTC. The encoded protein is CASSFPVSSYNEQFF.

This clonotype was recorded a few times. The chain recombines TRBV7-6 with TRBJ1-2; no reliable D call. The CDR3 sequence is 13 residues long. Trimming left V 0 bases short and J 4 bases short, with 6 bases between. Per the germline V gene, CDR1 is SGHVS and CDR2 is FNYEAQ. The CDR3 DNA follows: TGTGCCAGCAGCTTAGCGAGTGGCTATGGCTACACCTTC. Its translation: CASSLASGYGYTF.

This clonotype was observed at least ten times. The rearrangement joins TRBV3-1 to TRBJ2-2, with no clear D. Trimming left V 1 base short and J 2 bases short, with 5 bases between. Germline CDR1 LGHDT, CDR2 YNNKEL (reference sequence). The CDR3 covers 14 residues. The CDR3 protein is CASSQGSNTGELFF. In DNA, the CDR3 is TGTGCCAGCAGCCAAGGTAGTAACACCGGGGAGCTGTTTTTT.

V usage is TRBV7-8 and J usage is TRBJ1-1, with D hard to call. The J call may be incorrect, as the DNA end agrees better with TRBJ2-1. CDR1 and CDR2 (germline): SGHVS, FQNEAQ. This CDR3 has 13 amino acids. The CDR3 here is CASSPGEVSEQFF. CDR3 DNA: TGTGCCAGCAGCCCCGGCGAGGTGAGTGAGCAGTTCTTC.

In this sample, this clonotype turned up once. The V gene is TRBV12-3 or TRBV12-4, the J gene TRBJ2-5; D is possibly TRBD1 (6 bases). Trimming took 6 bases from V and 2 from J, leaving 16 bases between them. This CDR3 spans 15 amino acids. CDR3 region: CASRTGQLLQETQYF. The CDR3 DNA reads as TGTGCCAGCAGAACAGGACAGTTACTTCAAGAGACCCAGTACTTC.

V gene TRBV5-6 combines with J gene TRBJ2-4; maybe TRBD1 (5 bases). V gave up 3 bases and J gave up 13 bases, with 17 bases separating them. Germline CDR1 and CDR2: SGHDT and YYEEEE. The CDR3 spans 13 residues. The CDR3 DNA follows: TGTGCCAGCAGCTGGGCGACAGTCTTTGAGCAGTACTTC. Residues: CASSWATVFEQYF.

The chain employs TRBV12-3 or TRBV12-4 and TRBJ2-3, with D maybe TRBD1 (7 bases). The germline V and J ends were trimmed by 3 bases and 8 bases, with 12 bases remaining between them. This CDR3 has 13 amino acids. The DNA of the CDR3 is TGTGCCAGCAGTTTTAACAGGGGAGGTACGCAGTATTTT. This gives the protein CASSFNRGGTQYF.

This clonotype was found a few times. The chain links TRBV7-8 to TRBJ2-3; 9 bases are a match to TRBD1. This CDR3 is built from 15 residues. Germline V gene lookup returns CDR1 SGHVS and CDR2 FQNEAQ. V trimming: 5 bases; J trimming: 3 bases; junction bases outside the gene matches: 6. The CDR3 reads CASSEGQGRTDTQYF. DNA of the CDR3: TGTGCCAGCAGCGAGGGACAGGGCCGGACAGATACGCAGTATTTT.

The rearrangement joins TRBV7-8 to TRBJ2-5, with TRBD2 matching 7 bases. The J call is uncertain, as TRBJ2-3 better fits the DNA end. This CDR3 contains 15 residues. The germline V gene encodes CDR1 SGHVS and CDR2 FQNEAQ. The CDR3 reads CASSLLTSRHDTQYF. CDR3 DNA: TGTGCCAGCAGCTTACTGACTAGCCGGCACGATACGCAGTATTTT.

The CDR3 region is CASSQARVGALVTGELFF. The CDR3 DNA reads as TGCGCCAGCAGCCAGGCCCGGGTTGGGGCCCTGGTCACCGGGGAGCTGTTTTTT. The chain carries TRBV4-1 and TRBJ2-2, with TRBD1 as a possible D gene (5 bases). Trimming stripped 3 bases from V and 4 bases from J, with 21 bases between. CDR1 MGHRA and CDR2 YSYEKL come from the germline V gene. The CDR3 spans 18 residues.

This clonotype appeared once. The rearrangement links TRBV28 to TRBJ2-1; 7 nucleotides align to TRBD2. The J call is doubtful: the DNA matches TRBJ2-7 better. CDR3 length: 14 residues. Germline CDR1 MDHEN, CDR2 SYDVKM. This CDR3 reads CASSFAGEVGEQYF. CDR3 DNA: TGTGCCAGCTCCTTCGCGGGAGAGGTGGGCGAGCAGTACTTC.

The chain is built from TRBV11-2 and TRBJ2-2, with 11 bases fitting TRBD1. The CDR3 is made up of 14 amino acids. Germline values: CDR1 SGHAT, CDR2 FQNNGV. The J segment lost 6 bases and the V segment lost 5 bases, leaving 2 bases of the junction unmatched. CDR3 protein: CASSLGQGAGELFF. The DNA for the CDR3 is TGTGCCAGCAGCCTGGGACAGGGGGCCGGGGAGCTGTTTTTT. Full variable domain (remainder filled in from reference TRBV11-2 and TRBJ2-2): EAGVAQSPRYKIIEKRQSVAFWCNPISGHATLYWYQQILGQGPKLLIQFQNNGVVDDSQLPKDRFSAERLKGVDSTLKIQPAKLEDSAVYLCASSLGQGAGELFFGEGSRLTVL.

Judged by abundance, this clonotype is medium-sized (0.01 to 0.1%). The rearrangement joins TRBV10-2 to TRBJ2-7; 12 bases are a match to TRBD2. Trimming removed 6 bases from V and 4 bases from J; junction bases left unmatched: 7. The CDR3 has 15 residues. Germline lookup yields CDR1 WSHSY and CDR2 SAAADI. Written as DNA, the CDR3 is TGCGCCAGCAGATACACTAGCGGGGGGTCGTACGAGCAGTACTTC. It yields the protein CASRYTSGGSYEQYF.

By share of the sample, this clonotype is large (0.1 to 1%). The gene calls are TRBV6-6 and TRBJ2-7; TRBD2 is a possible D gene (6 bases). This CDR3 spans 15 amino acids. CDR1 is MNHNY and CDR2 is SVGAGI in the germline V gene (reference sequence). The V gene lost 2 bases and the J gene lost 2 bases, with 13 bases spanning the gap. For the CDR3, the DNA is TGTGCCAGCAGTTACGGAGCGGGCCGTCCCTACGAGCAGTACTTC. Its protein product is CASSYGAGRPYEQYF.